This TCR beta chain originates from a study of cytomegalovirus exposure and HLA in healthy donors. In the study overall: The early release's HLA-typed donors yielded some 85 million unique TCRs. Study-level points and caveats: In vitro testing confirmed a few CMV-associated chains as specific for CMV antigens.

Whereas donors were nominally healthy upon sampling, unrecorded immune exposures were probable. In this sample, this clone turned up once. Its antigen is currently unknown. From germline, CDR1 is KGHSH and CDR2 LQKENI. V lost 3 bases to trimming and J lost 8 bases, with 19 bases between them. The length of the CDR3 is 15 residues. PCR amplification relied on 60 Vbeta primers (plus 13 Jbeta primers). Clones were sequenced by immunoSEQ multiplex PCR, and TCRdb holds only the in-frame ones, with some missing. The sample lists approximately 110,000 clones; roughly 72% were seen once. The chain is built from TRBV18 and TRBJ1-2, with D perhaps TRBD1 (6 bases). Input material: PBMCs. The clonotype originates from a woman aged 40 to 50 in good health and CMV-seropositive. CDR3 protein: CASSPETGPLLGYTF. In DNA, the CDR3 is TGTGCCAGCTCACCCGAGACAGGACCTCTTCTGGGCTACACCTTC.